A single TCR beta chain is shown here with its context. The sample holds other DNA sequences that translate to the same CDR3. TCRdb keeps only in-frame clones here, not all; method: immunoSEQ multiplex PCR. The sample holds some 2.4 million clones, 80% to 95% seen once. The data derive from a study of shared clonotypes between healthy human individuals. The origin of this receptor is a man between 18 and 35 years old in good health. Some clones in this sample may be carry-over from other donors' samples. Sequencing input: naive CD4+ T cells from PBMCs. Subset specified: CD45RA+ positively selected.

The CDR3 nucleotides are TGTGCCAGCAGCTTAGGAGAGACTGAAGCTTTCTTT. It is translated as CASSLGETEAFF. The genes are TRBV7-9 and TRBJ1-1; no definite D call. Deletions cut 1 base from V and 5 bases from J, with 5 bases between. The CDR3 loop spans 12 amino acids. Germline values: CDR1 SEHNR, CDR2 FQNEAQ (reference sequence). Looking up the rest from reference TRBV7-9 and TRBJ1-1 gives the full variable domain: DTGVSQNPRHKITKRGQNVTFRCDPISEHNRLYWYRQTLGQGPEFLTYFQNEAQLEKSRLLSDRFSAERPKGSFSTLEIQRTEQGDSAMYLCASSLGETEAFFGQGTRLTVV.